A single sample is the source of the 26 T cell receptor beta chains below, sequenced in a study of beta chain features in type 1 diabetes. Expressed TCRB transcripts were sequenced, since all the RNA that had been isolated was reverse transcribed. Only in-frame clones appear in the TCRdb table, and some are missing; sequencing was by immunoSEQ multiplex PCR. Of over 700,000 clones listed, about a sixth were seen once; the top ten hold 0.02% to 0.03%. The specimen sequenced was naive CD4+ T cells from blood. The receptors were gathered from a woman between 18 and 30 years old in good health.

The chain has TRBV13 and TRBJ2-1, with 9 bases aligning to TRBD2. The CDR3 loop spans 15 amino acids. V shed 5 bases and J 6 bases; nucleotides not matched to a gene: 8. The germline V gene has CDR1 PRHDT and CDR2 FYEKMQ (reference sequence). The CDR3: CASSVSGTSPNEQFF. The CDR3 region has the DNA TGTGCCAGCAGCGTTTCCGGGACTAGCCCCAATGAGCAGTTCTTC. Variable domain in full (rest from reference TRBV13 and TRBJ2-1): AAGVIQSPRHLIKEKRETATLKCYPIPRHDTVYWYQQGPGQDPQFLISFYEKMQSDKGSIPDRFSAQQFSDYHSELNMSSLELGDSALYFCASSVSGTSPNEQFFGPGTRLTVL.

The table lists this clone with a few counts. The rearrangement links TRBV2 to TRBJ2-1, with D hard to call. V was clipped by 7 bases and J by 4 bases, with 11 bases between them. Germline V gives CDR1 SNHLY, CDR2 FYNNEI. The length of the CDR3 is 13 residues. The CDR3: CASNPPWYNEQFF. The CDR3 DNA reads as TGTGCCAGCAATCCGCCTTGGTACAATGAGCAGTTCTTC. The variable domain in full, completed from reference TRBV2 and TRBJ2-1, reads EPEVTQTPSHQVTQMGQEVILRCVPISNHLYFYWYRQILGQKVEFLVSFYNNEISEKSEIFDDQFSVERPDGSNFTLKIRSTKLEDSAMYFCASNPPWYNEQFFGPGTRLTVL.

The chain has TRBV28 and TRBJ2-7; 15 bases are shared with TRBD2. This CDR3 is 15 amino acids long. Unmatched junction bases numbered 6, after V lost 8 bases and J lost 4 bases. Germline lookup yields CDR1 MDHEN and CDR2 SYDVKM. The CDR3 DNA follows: TGTGCCAGCGCCGGCGGGACTAGCGGGAGGTACGAGCAGTACTTC. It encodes CASAGGTSGRYEQYF.

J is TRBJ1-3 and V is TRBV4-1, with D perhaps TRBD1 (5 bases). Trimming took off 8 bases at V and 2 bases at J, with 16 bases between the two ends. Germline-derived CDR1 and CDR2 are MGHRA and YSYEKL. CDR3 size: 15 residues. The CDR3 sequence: CASSFDSTTGNTIYF. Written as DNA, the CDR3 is TGCGCCAGCTCTTTCGACAGCACAACTGGAAACACCATATATTTT.

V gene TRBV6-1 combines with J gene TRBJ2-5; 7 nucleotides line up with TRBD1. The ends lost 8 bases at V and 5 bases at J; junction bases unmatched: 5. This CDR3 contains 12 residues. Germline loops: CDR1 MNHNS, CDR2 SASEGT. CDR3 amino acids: CASARGQETQYF. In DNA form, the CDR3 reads TGTGCCAGCGCGAGGGGGCAGGAGACCCAGTACTTC.

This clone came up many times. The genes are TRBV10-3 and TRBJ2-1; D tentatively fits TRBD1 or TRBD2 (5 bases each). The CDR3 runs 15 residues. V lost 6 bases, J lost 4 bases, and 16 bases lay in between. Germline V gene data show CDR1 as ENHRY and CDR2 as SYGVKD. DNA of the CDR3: TGTGCCATCAGGTTTAGGGACGGGGATTACAATGAGCAGTTCTTC. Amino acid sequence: CAIRFRDGDYNEQFF.

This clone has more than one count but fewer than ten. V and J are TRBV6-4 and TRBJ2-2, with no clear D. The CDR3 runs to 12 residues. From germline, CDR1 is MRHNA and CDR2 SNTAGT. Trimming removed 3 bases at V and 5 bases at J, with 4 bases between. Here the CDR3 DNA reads TGTGCCAGCAGTGATTTGACCGGGGAGCTGTTTTTT. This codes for CASSDLTGELFF.

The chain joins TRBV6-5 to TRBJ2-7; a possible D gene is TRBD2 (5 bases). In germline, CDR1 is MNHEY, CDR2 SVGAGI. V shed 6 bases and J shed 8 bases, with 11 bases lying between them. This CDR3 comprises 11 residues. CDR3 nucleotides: TGTGCCAGCAGCTACACGGGGAAGCAGTACTTC. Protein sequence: CASSYTGKQYF.

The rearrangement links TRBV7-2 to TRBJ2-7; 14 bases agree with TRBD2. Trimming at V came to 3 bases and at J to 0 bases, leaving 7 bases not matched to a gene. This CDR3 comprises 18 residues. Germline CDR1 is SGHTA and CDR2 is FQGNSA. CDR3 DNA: TGTGCCAGCAGCTTCGGACTAGCGGGAGGCCCCCGCTCCTACGAGCAGTACTTC. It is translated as CASSFGLAGGPRSYEQYF. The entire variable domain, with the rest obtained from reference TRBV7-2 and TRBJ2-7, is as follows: GAGVSQSPSNKVTEKGKDVELRCDPISGHTALYWYRQSLGQGLEFLIYFQGNSAPDKSGLPSDRFSAERTGGSVSTLTIQRTQQEDSAVYLCASSFGLAGGPRSYEQYFGPGTRLTVT.

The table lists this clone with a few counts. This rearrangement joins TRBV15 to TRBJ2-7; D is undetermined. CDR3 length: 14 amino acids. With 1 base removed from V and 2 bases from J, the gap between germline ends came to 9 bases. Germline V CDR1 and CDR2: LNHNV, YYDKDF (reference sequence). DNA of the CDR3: TGTGCCACCAGCAGAGTCGGACGGACCTACGAGCAGTACTTC. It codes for CATSRVGRTYEQYF.

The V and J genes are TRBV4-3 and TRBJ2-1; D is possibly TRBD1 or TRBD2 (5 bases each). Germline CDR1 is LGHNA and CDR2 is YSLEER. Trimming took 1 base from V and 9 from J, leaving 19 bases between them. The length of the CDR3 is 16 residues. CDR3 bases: TGCGCCAGCAGCCAAGTTGTCGGGACGCCCGGGCTTGAGCAGTTCTTC. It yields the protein CASSQVVGTPGLEQFF.

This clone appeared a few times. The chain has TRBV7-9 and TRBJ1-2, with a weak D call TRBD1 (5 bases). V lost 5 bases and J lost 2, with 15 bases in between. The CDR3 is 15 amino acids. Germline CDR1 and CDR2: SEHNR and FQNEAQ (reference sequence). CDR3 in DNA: TGTGCCAGCAGCCGAGACAGATCACGAAACTATGGCTACACCTTC. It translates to CASSRDRSRNYGYTF.

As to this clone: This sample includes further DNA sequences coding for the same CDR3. CDR3 sequence reads: CASSVAGDSYNEQFF. As DNA, the CDR3 is TGTGCCAGCAGCGTAGCGGGAGACAGTTACAATGAGCAGTTCTTC. The chain recombines TRBV9 with TRBJ2-1; D may be TRBD2 (6 bases). This CDR3 has 15 amino acids. Looked up from germline, CDR1 is SGDLS and CDR2 is YYNGEE. Deletions cut 0 bases from V and 4 bases from J, with 11 bases between.

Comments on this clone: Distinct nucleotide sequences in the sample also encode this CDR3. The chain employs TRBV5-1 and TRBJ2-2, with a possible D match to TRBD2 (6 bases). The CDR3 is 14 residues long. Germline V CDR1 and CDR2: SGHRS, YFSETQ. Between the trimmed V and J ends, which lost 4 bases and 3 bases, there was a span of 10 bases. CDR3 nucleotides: TGCGCCAGCAGCGGGGGGACCTACACCGGGGAGCTGTTTTTT. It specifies CASSGGTYTGELFF.

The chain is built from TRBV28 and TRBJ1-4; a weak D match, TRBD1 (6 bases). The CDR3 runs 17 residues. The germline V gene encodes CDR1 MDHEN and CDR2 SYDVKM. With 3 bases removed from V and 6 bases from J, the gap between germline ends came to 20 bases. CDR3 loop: CASSFGQGHPRDEKLFF. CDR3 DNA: TGTGCCAGCAGTTTCGGGCAGGGGCACCCGCGGGATGAAAAACTGTTTTTT.

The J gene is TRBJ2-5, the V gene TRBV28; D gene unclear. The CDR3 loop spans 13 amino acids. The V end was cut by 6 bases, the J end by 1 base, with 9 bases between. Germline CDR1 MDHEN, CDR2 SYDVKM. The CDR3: CASRVWSQETQYF. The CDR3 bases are TGTGCCAGCAGAGTGTGGTCCCAAGAGACCCAGTACTTC.

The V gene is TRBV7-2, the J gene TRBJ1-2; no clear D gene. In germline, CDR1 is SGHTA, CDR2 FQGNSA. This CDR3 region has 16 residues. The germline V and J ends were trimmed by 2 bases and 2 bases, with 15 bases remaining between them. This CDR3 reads CASSLSFLRRNYGYTF. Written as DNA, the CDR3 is TGTGCCAGCAGCTTATCCTTTCTGCGGCGAAACTATGGCTACACCTTC.

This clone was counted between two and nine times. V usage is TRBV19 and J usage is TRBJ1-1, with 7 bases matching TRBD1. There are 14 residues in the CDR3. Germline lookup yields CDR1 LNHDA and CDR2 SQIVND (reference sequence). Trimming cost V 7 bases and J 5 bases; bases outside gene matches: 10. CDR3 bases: TGTGCCAGTATTCGACAGGGCTCAGGGACTGAAGCTTTCTTT. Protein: CASIRQGSGTEAFF.

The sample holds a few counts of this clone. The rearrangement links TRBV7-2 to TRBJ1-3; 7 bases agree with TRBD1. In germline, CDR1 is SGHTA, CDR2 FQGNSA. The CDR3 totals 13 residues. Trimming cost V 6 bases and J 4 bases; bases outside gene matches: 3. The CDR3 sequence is CASRGQSGNTIYF. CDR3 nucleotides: TGTGCCAGCAGGGGACAGTCGGGAAACACCATATATTTT.

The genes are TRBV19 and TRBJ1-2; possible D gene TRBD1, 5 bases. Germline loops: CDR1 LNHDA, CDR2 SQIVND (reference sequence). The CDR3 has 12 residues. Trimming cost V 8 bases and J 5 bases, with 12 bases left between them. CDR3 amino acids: CASGARAYGYTF. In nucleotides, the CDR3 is TGTGCCAGTGGGGCCAGGGCTTATGGCTACACCTTC.

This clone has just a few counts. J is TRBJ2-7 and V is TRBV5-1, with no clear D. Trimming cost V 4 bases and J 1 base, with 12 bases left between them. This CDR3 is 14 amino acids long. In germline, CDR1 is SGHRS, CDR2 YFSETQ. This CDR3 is CASSPSHSSYEQYF. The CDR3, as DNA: TGCGCCAGCAGCCCATCCCACAGTTCCTACGAGCAGTACTTC.

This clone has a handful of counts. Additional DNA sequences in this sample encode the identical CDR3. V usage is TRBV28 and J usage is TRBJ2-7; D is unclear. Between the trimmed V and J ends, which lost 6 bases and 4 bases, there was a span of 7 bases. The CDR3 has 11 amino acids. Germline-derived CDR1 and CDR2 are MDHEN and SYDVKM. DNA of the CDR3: TGTGCCAGCAGCCTGGGATACGAGCAGTACTTC. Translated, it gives CASSLGYEQYF. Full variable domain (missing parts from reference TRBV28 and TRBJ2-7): DVKVTQSSRYLVKRTGEKVFLECVQDMDHENMFWYRQDPGLGLRLIYFSYDVKMKEKGDIPEGYSVSREKKERFSLILESASTNQTSMYLCASSLGYEQYFGPGTRLTVT.

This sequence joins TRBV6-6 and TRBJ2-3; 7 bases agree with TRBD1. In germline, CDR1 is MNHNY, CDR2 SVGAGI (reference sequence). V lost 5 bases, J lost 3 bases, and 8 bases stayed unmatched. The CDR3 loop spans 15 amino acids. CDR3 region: CASSPPGQRTDTQYF. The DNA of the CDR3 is TGTGCCAGCAGTCCGCCGGGACAGAGAACAGATACGCAGTATTTT.

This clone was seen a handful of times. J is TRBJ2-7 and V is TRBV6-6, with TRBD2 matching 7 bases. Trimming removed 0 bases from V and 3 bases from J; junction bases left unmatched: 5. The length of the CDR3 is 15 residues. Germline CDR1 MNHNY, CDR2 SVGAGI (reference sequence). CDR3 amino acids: CASSYSIGEGYEQYF. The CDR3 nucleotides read TGTGCCAGCAGTTACTCGATTGGGGAGGGCTACGAGCAGTACTTC.

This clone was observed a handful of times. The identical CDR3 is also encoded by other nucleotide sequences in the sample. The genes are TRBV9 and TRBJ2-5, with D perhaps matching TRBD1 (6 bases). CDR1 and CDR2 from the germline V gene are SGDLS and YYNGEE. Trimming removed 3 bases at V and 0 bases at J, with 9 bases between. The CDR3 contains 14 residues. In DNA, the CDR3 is TGTGCCAGCAGCGCTCAGGGGTACCAAGAGACCCAGTACTTC. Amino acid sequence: CASSAQGYQETQYF.

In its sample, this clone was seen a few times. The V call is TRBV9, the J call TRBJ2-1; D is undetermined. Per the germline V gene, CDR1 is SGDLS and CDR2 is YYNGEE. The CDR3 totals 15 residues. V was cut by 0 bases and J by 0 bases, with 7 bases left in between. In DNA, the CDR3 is TGTGCCAGCAGCGTAGCTGTAGCCTCCTACAATGAGCAGTTCTTC. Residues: CASSVAVASYNEQFF.